These 8 T cell receptor beta chains originate from one sample sequenced in a study of shared clonotypes between healthy human individuals. Sequencing was performed with immunoSEQ multiplex PCR; in TCRdb, only in-frame clones are kept and a portion is missing. The table records roughly 1,600,000 clones, roughly 98.5% of them present only once. The sample consisted of naive CD4+ T cells sorted from blood. Subset given: CD45RA+ positively selected. These receptors were taken from a man under 40 in good health.

The chain links TRBV28 to TRBJ1-5, with D perhaps matching TRBD1 (5 bases). Trimming shortened V by 5 bases and J by 3 bases, and 11 bases separated the two germline ends. CDR3 length: 14 amino acids. Germline assignment: CDR1 MDHEN and CDR2 SYDVKM. CDR3 coding DNA: TGTGCCAGCAGTCCTACAGGATTCAATCAGCCCCAGCATTTT. Its translation is CASSPTGFNQPQHF. The complete variable domain, with remaining parts taken from reference TRBV28 and TRBJ1-5, reads DVKVTQSSRYLVKRTGEKVFLECVQDMDHENMFWYRQDPGLGLRLIYFSYDVKMKEKGDIPEGYSVSREKKERFSLILESASTNQTSMYLCASSPTGFNQPQHFGDGTRLSIL.

The chain couples TRBV10-3 to TRBJ2-6; no reliable D call. The CDR3 spans 12 residues. From germline, CDR1 is ENHRY and CDR2 SYGVKD. Trimming stripped 7 bases from V and 14 bases from J, with 15 bases between. CDR3 sequence: CAIMDPYSLLTF. The CDR3 coding sequence is TGTGCCATCATGGATCCCTACTCCCTCCTGACTTTC.

V usage is TRBV28 and J usage is TRBJ1-1, with D unclear. The V gene's germline CDR1 is MDHEN and CDR2 SYDVKM. With 6 bases removed from V and 6 bases from J, the gap between germline ends came to 8 bases. The CDR3 is made up of 11 amino acids. The CDR3 loop is CASRDPAEAFF. The CDR3 DNA sequence: TGTGCCAGCAGGGACCCGGCTGAAGCTTTCTTT.

The CDR3 DNA sequence: TGTGCCAGCAACCGGTGGGAGAGTTCCTACGAGCAGTACTTC. Translation: CASNRWESSYEQYF. J is TRBJ2-7 and V is TRBV5-6; tentatively, D is TRBD2 (5 bases). Trimming pared 6 bases from V and 1 base from J, leaving 14 bases between. CDR3 size: 14 residues. Germline V gene lookup returns CDR1 SGHDT and CDR2 YYEEEE.

The J gene is TRBJ2-3, the V gene TRBV11-1; possibly TRBD1 for D (6 bases). CDR1 and CDR2 from the germline V gene are SGHAT and FQDESV (reference sequence). V gave up 5 bases and J gave up 4 bases, with 16 bases separating them. The CDR3 spans 15 residues. The CDR3 loop reads CASSPPGAFADTQYF. The CDR3 DNA reads as TGTGCCAGCAGCCCGCCAGGGGCGTTCGCAGATACGCAGTATTTT.

The V call is TRBV7-8, the J call TRBJ2-7, with 9 bases that match TRBD1. Germline V lookup: CDR1 SGHVS, CDR2 FQNEAQ. CDR3 size: 17 residues. V shed 1 base and J 2 bases; nucleotides not matched to a gene: 9. The CDR3 nucleotides read TGTGCCAGCAGCTTAGGCCTACAGGGGGCGGTAACCTACGAGCAGTACTTC. Residues: CASSLGLQGAVTYEQYF.

This chain uses TRBV28 with TRBJ1-5, with unresolved D. The germline gives CDR1 MDHEN, CDR2 SYDVKM. The CDR3 covers 11 residues. The V gene lost 6 bases and the J gene lost 1 base, with 1 base spanning the gap. The CDR3 loop is CASRSNQPQHF. The CDR3 coding sequence is TGTGCCAGCAGAAGCAATCAGCCCCAGCATTTT.

The V gene is TRBV5-1, the J gene TRBJ2-4; TRBD1 agrees at 8 bases. Germline CDR1 SGHRS, CDR2 YFSETQ. V gave up 0 bases and J gave up 6 bases; unmatched junction bases: 5. CDR3 length: 15 residues. CDR3 coding DNA: TGCGCCAGCAGCTTGGCCGTAGGACAGGGAAACATTCAGTACTTC. Amino acid sequence: CASSLAVGQGNIQYF.